The TCR beta chain under discussion was sequenced for a study of CD8+CD57+ T cells in acquired aplastic anemia. For CDR3 and TCR beta VDJ profiling, genomic DNA was the template used. Via MiXCR, TCRdb re-called the reads, giving one row per CDR3 protein. The data hold under 350,000 distinct CDR3 sequences, with around three fifths observed a single time. Those patients picked for sequencing had displayed CD8+CD57+ cell expansion on flow cytometry. The sequence was obtained from a human donor with aplastic anemia. Sequenced sample: sorted CD4+, CD8+, or CD8+CD57+ T cells (not recorded which) from PBMCs.

CDR3 region: CASSRDRANEKLFF. CDR3 DNA: TGTGCCAGCAGCCGGGATAGGGCTAATGAAAAACTGTTTTTT. The rearrangement uses TRBV7-9 and TRBJ1-4; no firm D call. CDR1 SEHNR and CDR2 FQNEAQ come from the germline V gene (reference sequence). This CDR3 is 14 amino acids long. Trimming left V 5 bases short and J 3 bases short, with 10 bases between. Looking up the rest from reference TRBV7-9 and TRBJ1-4 gives the full variable domain: DTGVSQNPRHKITKRGQNVTFRCDPISEHNRLYWYRQTLGQGPEFLTYFQNEAQLEKSRLLSDRFSAERPKGSFSTLEIQRTEQGDSAMYLCASSRDRANEKLFFGSGTQLSVL.